The clone carrying this T cell receptor beta chain was found many times. Its target is not known. One entry per CDR3 protein, called by TCRdb with MiXCR from the reads. The table shows roughly 920,000 distinct CDR3 sequences, with roughly 30% occurring only once. The data derive from a study of T cell repertoires in cytomegalovirus infection. On the study more broadly: CMV infection plus the matching HLA type was flagged by public TCR beta signatures. Study observations and caveats: Identification of carriers of CMV plus the relevant HLA was achieved through cumulative public TCR beta family frequency. HLA-C-restricted TCR beta clonotypes specific for CMV led the ex vivo response.

The source is a human donor in good health (CMV status not recorded). Some clones in this sample may be carry-over from other donors' samples. Here the sequenced sample was cultured CD8+ T cells from PBMCs, taken from culture after CMV antigen stimulation.

The DNA for the CDR3 is TGTGCCAGCAGCCACCCGGGTAGCTACAATGAGCAGTTCTTC. It specifies CASSHPGSYNEQFF. The chain combines TRBV7-8 with TRBJ2-1; D unclear. The germline V gene encodes CDR1 SGHVS and CDR2 FQNEAQ. This CDR3 is 14 amino acids long. Trimming stripped 5 bases from V and 3 bases from J, with 11 bases between.